Described below is a single T cell receptor beta chain sequence and its context. This record comes from a study of blood T cell repertoires in COVID-19. About the study: COVID-19 samples, acute and convalescent, were from the United States, Italy and Spain.

Germline V gene sequence: CDR1 SGHRS, CDR2 YFSETQ. This CDR3 comprises 20 residues. J gave up 0 bases and V 1 base, and 16 bases lay outside the gene matches. Sequencing was performed with immunoSEQ multiplex PCR; in TCRdb, only in-frame clones are kept and a portion is missing. The sample lists under 250,000 clones; 70% to 90% were seen once. The TCR sequence derives from a young man who had recovered from COVID-19. This chain joins TRBV5-1 and TRBJ2-7, with 10 bases matching TRBD2. Sequencing was performed on PBMCs or T cells enriched from blood (not recorded which). This CDR3 reads CASSLRTGRIGLADSYEQYF. The CDR3 DNA reads as TGCGCCAGCAGCTTGCGTACAGGGAGGATAGGACTAGCGGACTCCTACGAGCAGTACTTC.